The T cell receptor (beta chain) described here comes from a study of cytomegalovirus exposure and HLA in healthy donors. Primers for the PCR totalled 60 Vbeta and 13 Jbeta. Method: immunoSEQ multiplex PCR; TCRdb's copy keeps in-frame clones and lacks some. The sample includes about 190,000 clones, about four fifths of them seen just once. Trimming removed 4 bases from V and 4 bases from J; junction bases left unmatched: 4. There are 14 residues in the CDR3. Looked up from germline, CDR1 is SGHRS and CDR2 is YFSETQ. The TCR was taken from a man younger than 30 in good health and CMV-seronegative. The sample consisted of PBMCs. V usage is TRBV5-1 and J usage is TRBJ2-7, with TRBD1 matching 11 bases. The CDR3 bases are TGCGCCAGCAGCCCGGGACAGGGGGTGTACGAGCAGTACTTC. Its protein product is CASSPGQGVYEQYF.